Below, one T cell receptor (beta chain) is given with its context. The source of the sample is a study of T cell changes during pregnancy in multiple sclerosis. The V and J ends lost 0 bases and 8 bases, in that order; junction bases with no gene match: 10. From germline, CDR1 is MNHEY and CDR2 SVGAGI. The CDR3 extends over 16 amino acids. Using immunoSEQ multiplex PCR, the repertoire was profiled, and TCRdb retains in-frame clones only, with some absent. The sample consists of roughly 80,000 clones, about 90% of them appearing once. The source of this sequence is a female donor with multiple sclerosis, enrolled in a pregnancy study. Source: peripheral blood, taken before pregnancy. The rearrangement links TRBV6-5 to TRBJ2-1, with TRBD2 identical over 7 bases. The CDR3 nucleotides read TGTGCCAGCAGTTACTCACGGACTAGTGCCCTCCATGAGCAGTTCTTC. It translates to CASSYSRTSALHEQFF.